This TCR beta chain was identified in a study of beta chain features in type 1 diabetes. Study-level points and caveats: Reduced insertions and increased deletions marked VDJ junctions in type 1 diabetes patients. Patients with Type 1 diabetes showed moderately but significantly shorter TCRB CDR3s in all four CD4+ subsets.

This clone was picked up a small number of times. Antigen specificity is unknown. This likely reflects a read error, since a far larger clone is one base away. This CDR3 is also generated by other DNA sequences in the sample. The sequenced template was cDNA made from the entire isolated RNA. The data were produced by immunoSEQ multiplex PCR, yet TCRdb's version contains in-frame clones alone and is incomplete. The sample shows nearly 350,000 clones, approximately 9.7% of them seen only once. Germline V CDR1 and CDR2: MGHRA, YSYEKL. V was pared by 1 base and J by 5 bases, with 1 base of the junction left unmatched. This CDR3 contains 14 residues. Isolation of CD4+ naive, central memory, regulatory and stem cell-like memory cells was achieved by sorting via CD45RO/CCR7/CD25/CD127/CD95/CD27.

The source of this sequence is a man aged 30-40 years with type 1 diabetes. Sequenced material: central memory CD4+ T cells from blood. The gene calls are TRBV4-1 and TRBJ2-5, with 10 bases lining up with TRBD1. The CDR3 region is CASSQGQGAETQYF. CDR3 DNA: TGCGCCAGCAGCCAAGGACAGGGGGCGGAGACCCAGTACTTC.